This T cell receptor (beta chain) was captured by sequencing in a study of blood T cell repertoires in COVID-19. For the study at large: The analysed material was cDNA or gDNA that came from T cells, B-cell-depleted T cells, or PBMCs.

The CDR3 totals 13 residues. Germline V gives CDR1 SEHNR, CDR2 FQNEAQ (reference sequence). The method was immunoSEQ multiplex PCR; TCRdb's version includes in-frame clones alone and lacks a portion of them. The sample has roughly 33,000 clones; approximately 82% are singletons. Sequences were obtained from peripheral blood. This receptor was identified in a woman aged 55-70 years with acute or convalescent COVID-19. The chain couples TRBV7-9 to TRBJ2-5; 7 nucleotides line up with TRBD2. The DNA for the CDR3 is TGTGGGGCGGGAGTGTTGTGGGAAGAGACCCAGTACTTC. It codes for CGAGVLWEETQYF. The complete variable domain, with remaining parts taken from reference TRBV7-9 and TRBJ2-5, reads DTGVSQNPRHKITKRGQNVTFRCDPISEHNRLYWYRQTLGQGPEFLTYFQNEAQLEKSRLLSDRFSAERPKGSFSTLEIQRTEQGDSAMYLCGAGVLWEETQYFGPGTRLLVL.